The 30 T cell receptor beta chains reported below all come from one sample, sequenced in a study of blood T cell repertoires in COVID-19. The assay was immunoSEQ multiplex PCR, and TCRdb's table has in-frame clones only and misses some. The repertoire holds about 140,000 clones, about 79% seen once, with roughly 10% in the top ten. Sequenced material: peripheral blood. These receptors originate from a man between 60 and 75 years old with active or convalescent COVID-19.

The gene calls are TRBV19 and TRBJ1-5; D gene ambiguous. The V end was cut by 3 bases, the J end by 4 bases, with 7 bases between. The CDR3 is 13 residues long. CDR1 and CDR2 from the germline V gene are LNHDA and SQIVND (reference sequence). The DNA of the CDR3 is TGTGCCAGTAGTATTTCGTTTAATCAGCCCCAGCATTTT. It is translated as CASSISFNQPQHF.

This chain uses TRBV10-3 with TRBJ1-1, with 7 bases aligning to TRBD1. This CDR3 has 14 residues. Unmatched junction bases numbered 12, after V lost 10 bases and J lost 4 bases. Germline CDR1 reads ENHRY; CDR2 reads SYGVKD. As DNA, the CDR3 is TGTGCCACGACCAGCAGGGGGGCTGGCACTGAAGCTTTCTTT. Translating it yields CATTSRGAGTEAFF.

The table lists this clone with a count of one. The V and J genes are TRBV6-6 and TRBJ1-6; 9 bases fit TRBD1. J was trimmed by 8 bases and V by 5 bases; bases with no gene match: 10. Per the germline V gene, CDR1 is MNHNY and CDR2 is SVGAGI (reference sequence). CDR3 length: 16 residues. The CDR3 is CASSLTPGTGYSPLHF. CDR3 sequence (DNA): TGTGCCAGCAGTCTAACCCCCGGGACAGGGTATTCACCCCTCCACTTT.

The chain employs TRBV10-3 and TRBJ2-5; D is possibly TRBD2 (6 bases). V lost 8 bases and J lost 5, with 27 bases in between. Germline V CDR1 and CDR2: ENHRY, SYGVKD. The CDR3 runs to 17 residues. CDR3 coding DNA: TGTGCCATCTCCCTCGGGAGACTGAGAGAGGATCGGGAGACCCAGTACTTC. It is translated as CAISLGRLREDRETQYF.

The rearrangement joins TRBV7-8 to TRBJ2-5; tentative D call: TRBD2 (6 bases). With 5 bases removed from V and 1 base from J, the gap between germline ends came to 17 bases. Germline assignment: CDR1 SGHVS and CDR2 FQNEAQ. This CDR3 has 16 residues. The CDR3 protein is CASSPGEEWVQETQYF. The CDR3 nucleotides are TGTGCCAGCAGCCCGGGAGAGGAGTGGGTCCAAGAGACCCAGTACTTC.

V is TRBV7-2 and J is TRBJ1-1; no firm D call. The CDR3 consists of 14 residues. Trimming removed 1 base at V and 1 base at J, with 7 bases between. The germline CDR1 and CDR2 sequences are SGHTA and FQGNSA. The chain's CDR3 is CASSLVVRNTEAFF. DNA of the CDR3: TGTGCCAGCAGCTTAGTGGTCAGGAACACTGAAGCTTTCTTT.

The chain employs TRBV2 and TRBJ2-1, with TRBD1 as a possible D gene (6 bases). The CDR3 has 16 residues. Trimming shortened V by 7 bases and J by 5 bases, and 21 bases separated the two germline ends. CDR1 is SNHLY and CDR2 is FYNNEI in the germline V gene. The CDR3 region has the DNA TGTGCCAGCACGGGAACAGGGCCGACATTAAACAATGAGCAGTTCTTC. Translated, it gives CASTGTGPTLNNEQFF.

The chain is built from TRBV6-5 and TRBJ1-1; 9 bases are a match to TRBD1. The junction had 10 bases not matched to a gene; V was cut back by 4 bases and J by 4 bases. Germline loops: CDR1 MNHEY, CDR2 SVGAGI. CDR3 length equals 16 residues. The CDR3 loop reads CASSSGQGPLGTEAFF. CDR3 nucleotides: TGTGCCAGCAGTTCAGGACAGGGGCCGCTTGGCACTGAAGCTTTCTTT.

This clone was seen a handful of times. This chain links TRBV6-6 with TRBJ2-1; weak D call: TRBD1 (6 bases). The CDR3 is made up of 13 amino acids. Per germline, CDR1 MNHNY and CDR2 SVGAGI (reference sequence). Trimming removed 8 bases from V and 5 bases from J, with 13 bases in between. CDR3 nucleotide sequence: TGTGCCAGCTCTATCACAGGGAACAATGAGCAGTTCTTC. Amino acid sequence: CASSITGNNEQFF.

This clone occurred a few times. V usage is TRBV6-2 or TRBV6-3 and J usage is TRBJ2-1; D remains unclear. V lost 2 bases to trimming and J lost 3 bases, with 8 bases between them. This CDR3 region has 14 residues. Germline V gives CDR1 MNHEY, CDR2 SVGEGT. CDR3 DNA sequence: TGTGCCAGCAGTTACGAATCTAGCTACAATGAGCAGTTCTTC. It is translated as CASSYESSYNEQFF.

V and J are TRBV5-1 and TRBJ1-1; 7 bases line up with TRBD1. J gave up 3 bases and V 4 bases, and 6 bases lay outside the gene matches. The CDR3 runs 14 residues. The V gene's germline CDR1 is SGHRS and CDR2 YFSETQ. CDR3 residues: CASSPRGEYTEAFF. In DNA form, the CDR3 reads TGCGCCAGCAGCCCCAGGGGGGAGTACACTGAAGCTTTCTTT.

This chain links TRBV5-1 with TRBJ2-1; TRBD2 matches 12 bases. Germline V gene data show CDR1 as SGHRS and CDR2 as YFSETQ. V lost 5 bases and J lost 6; bases outside the gene matches: 15. CDR3 length: 18 residues. DNA for the CDR3: TGCGCCAGCAGACCCCCGACTAGCGGGAGTGGTGGGGGCAATGAGCAGTTCTTC. It yields the protein CASRPPTSGSGGGNEQFF. Supplemented by reference TRBV5-1 and TRBJ2-1, the full variable domain reads KAGVTQTPRYLIKTRGQQVTLSCSPISGHRSVSWYQQTPGQGLQFLFEYFSETQRNKGNFPGRFSGRQFSNSRSEMNVSTLELGDSALYLCASRPPTSGSGGGNEQFFGPGTRLTVL.

With respect to this clone: The identical CDR3 is also encoded by other nucleotide sequences in the sample. V and J are TRBV19 and TRBJ1-5; D is perhaps TRBD1 (6 bases). V shed 1 base and J shed 9 bases, with 19 bases lying between them. The CDR3 extends over 16 amino acids. Germline assignment: CDR1 LNHDA and CDR2 SQIVND (reference sequence). This CDR3 reads CASSIGLWGPNGPQHF. CDR3 bases: TGTGCCAGTAGTATAGGGCTTTGGGGGCCCAATGGGCCCCAGCATTTT.

This clone was seen just once. The chain couples TRBV27 to TRBJ2-3; no reliable D call. Trimming removed 6 bases from V and 2 bases from J, with 3 bases in between. Germline CDR1 and CDR2: MNHEY and SMNVEV (reference sequence). CDR3 size: 11 residues. This CDR3 is CASRYTDTQYF. The DNA for the CDR3 is TGTGCCAGCAGGTACACAGATACGCAGTATTTT.

V usage is TRBV6-1 and J usage is TRBJ2-7; TRBD2 aligns across 7 bases. V lost 2 bases and J lost 9; bases outside the gene matches: 19. The CDR3 runs to 17 residues. Germline-derived CDR1 and CDR2 are MNHNS and SASEGT. This CDR3 is CASSERAEGGLRYGQYV. Written as DNA, the CDR3 is TGTGCCAGCAGTGAACGGGCGGAGGGAGGGTTGCGGTATGGGCAGTACGTC.

The chain recombines TRBV11-3 with TRBJ1-1, with 9 bases identical to TRBD1. Germline V CDR1 and CDR2: SGHNT, YENEEA. The CDR3 runs to 14 residues. V lost 2 bases to trimming and J lost 5 bases; unmatched junction nucleotides: 3. This CDR3 is CASSLTGGITEAFF. The CDR3 DNA is TGTGCCAGCAGCTTAACAGGGGGCATTACTGAAGCTTTCTTT. The full variable domain, in which reference TRBV11-3 and TRBJ1-1 provide the parts outside the CDR3, is EAGVVQSPRYKIIEKKQPVAFWCNPISGHNTLYWYLQNLGQGPELLIRYENEEAVDDSQLPKDRFSAERLKGVDSTLKIQPAELGDSAVYLCASSLTGGITEAFFGQGTRLTVV.

This rearrangement joins TRBV6-2 or TRBV6-3 to TRBJ1-6; 8 nucleotides match TRBD1. Trimming removed 2 bases from V and 7 bases from J; junction bases left unmatched: 4. This CDR3 is 15 amino acids long. Per germline, CDR1 MNHEY and CDR2 SVGEGT. The CDR3 nucleotides read TGTGCCAGCAGTTACCGGACAGGGAGGAATTCACCCCTCCACTTT. As protein: CASSYRTGRNSPLHF.

The chain employs TRBV12-3 or TRBV12-4 and TRBJ1-1; D is unclear. The CDR3 runs to 13 residues. With 5 bases removed from V and 3 bases from J, the gap between germline ends came to 10 bases. The CDR3 DNA reads as TGTGCCAGCAGTCAATTTGTAGACACTGAAGCTTTCTTT. It codes for CASSQFVDTEAFF.

V and J are TRBV27 and TRBJ1-5, with a weak D call TRBD1 (5 bases). Per the germline V gene, CDR1 is MNHEY and CDR2 is SMNVEV (reference sequence). The V and J ends lost 2 bases and 2 bases respectively, with 7 bases between them. This CDR3 spans 14 amino acids. The CDR3, as DNA: TGTGCCAGCAGTTTAACCAGGGGCAATCAGCCCCAGCATTTT. This translates into CASSLTRGNQPQHF.

The chain is built from TRBV2 and TRBJ1-5, with 8 bases identical to TRBD1. CDR3 length: 16 residues. Germline CDR1 reads SNHLY; CDR2 reads FYNNEI. V dropped 4 bases and J dropped 1; count of bases not matched to a gene: 6. DNA of the CDR3: TGTGCCAGCAGTGGGACAGGGTCAGGGAGCAATCAGCCCCAGCATTTT. Its translation: CASSGTGSGSNQPQHF.

The chain joins TRBV4-3 to TRBJ1-3; D unclear. The CDR3 sequence is 18 residues long. Trimming cost V 0 bases and J 0 bases, with 15 bases left between them. The V gene's germline CDR1 is LGHNA and CDR2 YSLEER. The CDR3 protein is CASSQESRDGSSGNTIYF. CDR3 nucleotides: TGCGCCAGCAGCCAAGAATCACGTGACGGGAGCTCTGGAAACACCATATATTTT.

CDR3 sequence: CASSIYYRAGLNTEAFF. Written as DNA, the CDR3 is TGTGCCAGTAGTATATATTACCGTGCGGGGTTGAACACTGAAGCTTTCTTT. This chain joins TRBV19 and TRBJ1-1; D uncertain. The CDR3 length is 17 residues. Germline loops: CDR1 LNHDA, CDR2 SQIVND (reference sequence). Trimming took off 2 bases at V and 0 bases at J, with 16 bases between the two ends.

The genes are TRBV19 and TRBJ1-2; no clear D gene. The CDR3 has 13 amino acids. The germline CDR1 and CDR2 sequences are LNHDA and SQIVND (reference sequence). V was trimmed by 6 bases and J by 0 bases, leaving 8 bases between them. Here the CDR3 reads CASRANPNYGYTF. The DNA of the CDR3 is TGTGCCAGTAGGGCAAACCCTAACTATGGCTACACCTTC.

The rearrangement joins TRBV3-1 (or the pseudogene TRBV3-2) to TRBJ2-5, with a possible D match to TRBD2 (5 bases). Per the germline V gene, CDR1 is LGHDT and CDR2 is YNNKEL (reference sequence). V lost 8 bases and J lost 4, with 14 bases in between. The CDR3 is 13 amino acids. This CDR3 is CASRRNRGETQYF. The CDR3 DNA follows: TGTGCCAGCCGGAGGAACCGGGGAGAGACCCAGTACTTC.

This clone was observed once. The rearrangement uses TRBV5-8 and TRBJ1-2; 7 positions match TRBD1. CDR3 length equals 16 residues. V lost 4 bases to trimming and J lost 0 bases; unmatched junction nucleotides: 9. Germline V gene lookup returns CDR1 SGHTS and CDR2 YDEGEE. The CDR3 here is CASSGDSKGANYGYTF. CDR3 in DNA: TGTGCCAGCAGCGGGGACAGTAAGGGGGCTAACTATGGCTACACCTTC.

This sequence joins TRBV9 and TRBJ2-2; 9 bases match TRBD1. This CDR3 comprises 16 residues. V was clipped by 4 bases and J by 6 bases; unmatched bases: 10. Germline V gives CDR1 SGDLS, CDR2 YYNGEE. DNA of the CDR3: TGTGCCAGCAGCCCCGGACAGGGGAGAAACTCCGGGGAGCTGTTTTTT. It yields the protein CASSPGQGRNSGELFF.

The rearrangement uses TRBV4-1 and TRBJ1-1, with TRBD1 matching 7 bases. With 2 bases clipped from V and 2 bases from J, the junction kept 5 bases outside the gene matches. Germline loops: CDR1 MGHRA, CDR2 YSYEKL. CDR3 size: 15 residues. CDR3: CASSQTGTENTEAFF. CDR3 bases: TGCGCCAGCAGCCAAACCGGGACAGAAAACACTGAAGCTTTCTTT.

V and J are TRBV6-2 or TRBV6-3 and TRBJ2-1; possible D gene TRBD2, 7 bases. The CDR3 is 13 residues long. Germline CDR1 and CDR2: MNHEY and SVGEGT. Trimming took 6 bases from V and 10 from J, leaving 16 bases between them. DNA of the CDR3: TGTGCCAGCAGCCTACAGGGCGGGGGAGAGCAGTTCTTC. This translates into CASSLQGGGEQFF.

The chain couples TRBV24-1 to TRBJ2-6; unclear D gene. This CDR3 region has 14 residues. Trimming shortened V by 3 bases and J by 3 bases, and 5 bases separated the two germline ends. Germline V gene sequence: CDR1 KGHDR, CDR2 SFDVKD. The CDR3 reads CATSDPGGANVLTF. The CDR3, as DNA: TGTGCCACCAGTGATCCGGGTGGGGCCAACGTCCTGACTTTC.

In its sample, this clone was seen many times. CDR3 DNA: TGTGCCAGTAGCCCCAGGGTTCTCGTTAATGGCTACACCTTC. Translated, it gives CASSPRVLVNGYTF. The chain joins TRBV19 to TRBJ1-2; TRBD1 might be the D (5 bases). The CDR3 loop spans 14 amino acids. Trimming shortened V by 6 bases and J by 6 bases, and 17 bases separated the two germline ends. From germline, CDR1 is LNHDA and CDR2 SQIVND (reference sequence).